This paragraph reports one T cell receptor (beta chain). This entry belongs to a study of blood T cell repertoires in COVID-19. Study summary: Collection of acute and convalescent COVID-19 samples took place in the United States, Italy and Spain. In each case, the material was cDNA or gDNA derived from T cells, B-cell-depleted T cells, or PBMCs.

Authors' methods: Researchers report that nucleated cell counts were estimated from reference gene primer amplification. Profiled with immunoSEQ multiplex PCR; TCRdb holds only in-frame clones, not every one. V and J calls plus clone size are reproduced from that table; the DNA served to infer D and trimming. Seen here are 200,000 to 250,000 clones, roughly four fifths observed once, and the top ten hold roughly 2%. The CDR3 is made up of 15 amino acids. In germline, CDR1 is MNHNS, CDR2 SASEGT. V was trimmed by 0 bases and J by 3 bases, leaving 12 bases between them. The clonotype comes from a man between 25 and 39 years old who had recovered from COVID-19. The source material was peripheral blood. The chain links TRBV6-1 to TRBJ2-7; TRBD1 might be the D (6 bases). The CDR3 here is CASSEAARGHYEQYV. The CDR3 bases are TGTGCCAGCAGTGAAGCGGCCAGGGGACACTACGAGCAGTACGTC.